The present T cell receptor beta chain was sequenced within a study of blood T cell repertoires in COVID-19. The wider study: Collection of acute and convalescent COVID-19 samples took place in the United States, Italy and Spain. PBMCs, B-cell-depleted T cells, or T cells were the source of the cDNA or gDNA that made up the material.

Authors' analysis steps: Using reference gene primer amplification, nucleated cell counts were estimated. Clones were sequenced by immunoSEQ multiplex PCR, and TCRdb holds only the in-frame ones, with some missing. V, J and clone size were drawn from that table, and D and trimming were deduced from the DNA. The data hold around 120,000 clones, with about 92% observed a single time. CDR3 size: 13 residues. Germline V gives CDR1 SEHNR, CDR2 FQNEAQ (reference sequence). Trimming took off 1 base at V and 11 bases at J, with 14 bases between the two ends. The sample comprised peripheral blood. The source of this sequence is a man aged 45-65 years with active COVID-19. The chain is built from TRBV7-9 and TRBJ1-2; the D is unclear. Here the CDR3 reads CASSLGQQVRYTF. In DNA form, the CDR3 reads TGTGCCAGCAGCTTAGGCCAGCAGGTTAGGTACACCTTC. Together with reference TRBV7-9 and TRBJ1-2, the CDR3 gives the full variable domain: DTGVSQNPRHKITKRGQNVTFRCDPISEHNRLYWYRQTLGQGPEFLTYFQNEAQLEKSRLLSDRFSAERPKGSFSTLEIQRTEQGDSAMYLCASSLGQQVRYTFGSGTRLTVV.